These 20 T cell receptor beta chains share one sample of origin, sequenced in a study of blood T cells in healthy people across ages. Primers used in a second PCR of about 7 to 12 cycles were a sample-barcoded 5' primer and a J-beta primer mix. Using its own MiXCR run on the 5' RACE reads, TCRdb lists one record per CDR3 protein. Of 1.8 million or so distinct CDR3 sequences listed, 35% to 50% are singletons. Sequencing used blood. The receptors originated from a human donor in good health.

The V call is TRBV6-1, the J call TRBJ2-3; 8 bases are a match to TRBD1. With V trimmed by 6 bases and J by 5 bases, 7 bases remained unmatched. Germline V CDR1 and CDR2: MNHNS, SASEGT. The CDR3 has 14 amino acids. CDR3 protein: CASSDRGFLDTQYF. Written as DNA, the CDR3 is TGTGCCAGCAGCGACAGGGGATTTTTAGATACGCAGTATTTT.

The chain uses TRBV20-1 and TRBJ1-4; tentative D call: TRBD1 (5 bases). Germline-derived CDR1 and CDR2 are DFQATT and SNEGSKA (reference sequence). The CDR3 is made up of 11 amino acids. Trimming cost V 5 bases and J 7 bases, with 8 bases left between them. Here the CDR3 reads CSARGFEKLFF. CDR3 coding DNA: TGCAGTGCTCGGGGGTTTGAAAAACTGTTTTTT.

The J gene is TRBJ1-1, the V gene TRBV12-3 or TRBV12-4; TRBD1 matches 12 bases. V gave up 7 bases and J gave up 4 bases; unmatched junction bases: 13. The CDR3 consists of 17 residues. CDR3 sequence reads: CASNSPGQGAAGTEAFF. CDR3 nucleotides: TGTGCCAGCAATTCCCCGGGACAGGGGGCGGCGGGCACTGAAGCTTTCTTT.

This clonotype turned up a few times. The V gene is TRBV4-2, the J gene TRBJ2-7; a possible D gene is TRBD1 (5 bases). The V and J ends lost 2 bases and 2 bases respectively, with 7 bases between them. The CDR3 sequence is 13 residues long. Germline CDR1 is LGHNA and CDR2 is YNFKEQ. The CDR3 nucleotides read TGTGCCAGCAGCCAAACCAGGGCCTACGAGCAGTACTTC. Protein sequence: CASSQTRAYEQYF.

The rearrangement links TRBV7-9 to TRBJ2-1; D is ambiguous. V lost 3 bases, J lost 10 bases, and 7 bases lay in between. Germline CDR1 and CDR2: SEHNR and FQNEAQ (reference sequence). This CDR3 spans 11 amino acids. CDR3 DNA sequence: TGTGCCAGCAGCTTCCAAGAGGAGCAGTTCTTC. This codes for CASSFQEEQFF. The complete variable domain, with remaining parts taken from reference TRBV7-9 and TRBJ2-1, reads DTGVSQNPRHKITKRGQNVTFRCDPISEHNRLYWYRQTLGQGPEFLTYFQNEAQLEKSRLLSDRFSAERPKGSFSTLEIQRTEQGDSAMYLCASSFQEEQFFGPGTRLTVL.

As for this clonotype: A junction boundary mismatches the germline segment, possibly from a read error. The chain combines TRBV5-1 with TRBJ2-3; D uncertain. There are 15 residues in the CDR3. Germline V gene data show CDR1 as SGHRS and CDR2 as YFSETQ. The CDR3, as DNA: TGCGCCAGCAGCCTACAAGACCCCCGCACAGATACACAGTATTTT. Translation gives CASSLQDPRTDTQYF.

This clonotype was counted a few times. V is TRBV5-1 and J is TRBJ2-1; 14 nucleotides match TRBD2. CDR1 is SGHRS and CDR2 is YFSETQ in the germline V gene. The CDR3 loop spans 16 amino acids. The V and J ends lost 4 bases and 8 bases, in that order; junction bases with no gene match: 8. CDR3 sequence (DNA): TGCGCCAGCAGCCACCTGACTAGCGGGGGGGCCCATGAGCAGTTCTTC. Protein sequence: CASSHLTSGGAHEQFF.

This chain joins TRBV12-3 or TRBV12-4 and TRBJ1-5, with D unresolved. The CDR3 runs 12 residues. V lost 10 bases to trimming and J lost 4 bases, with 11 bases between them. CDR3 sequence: CATVTGNQPQHF. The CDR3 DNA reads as TGTGCCACCGTGACTGGGAATCAGCCCCAGCATTTT.

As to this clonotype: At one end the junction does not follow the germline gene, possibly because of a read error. This CDR3 reads CSARDPLDTEASF. The CDR3 bases are TGCAGTGCTAGAGATCCCCTAGACACTGAAGCTTCCTTT. The chain carries TRBV20-1 and TRBJ1-1; D remains unclear. The CDR3 spans 13 residues. Looked up from germline, CDR1 is DFQATT and CDR2 is SNEGSKA (reference sequence).

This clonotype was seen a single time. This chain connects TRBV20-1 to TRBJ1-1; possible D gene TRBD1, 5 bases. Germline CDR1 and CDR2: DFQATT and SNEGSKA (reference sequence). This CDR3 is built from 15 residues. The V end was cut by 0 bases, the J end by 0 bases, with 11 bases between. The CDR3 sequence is CSARDQDSLNTEAFF. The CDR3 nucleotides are TGCAGTGCTAGAGATCAAGACAGCCTGAACACTGAAGCTTTCTTT.

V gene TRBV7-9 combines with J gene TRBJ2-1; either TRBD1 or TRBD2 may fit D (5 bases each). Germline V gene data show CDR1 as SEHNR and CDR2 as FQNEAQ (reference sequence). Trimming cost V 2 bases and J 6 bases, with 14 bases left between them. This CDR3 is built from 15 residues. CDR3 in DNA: TGTGCCAGCAGCTTACTTAAGTGGGGGATCAATGAGCAGTTCTTC. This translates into CASSLLKWGINEQFF. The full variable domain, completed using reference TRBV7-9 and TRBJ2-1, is DTGVSQNPRHKITKRGQNVTFRCDPISEHNRLYWYRQTLGQGPEFLTYFQNEAQLEKSRLLSDRFSAERPKGSFSTLEIQRTEQGDSAMYLCASSLLKWGINEQFFGPGTRLTVL.

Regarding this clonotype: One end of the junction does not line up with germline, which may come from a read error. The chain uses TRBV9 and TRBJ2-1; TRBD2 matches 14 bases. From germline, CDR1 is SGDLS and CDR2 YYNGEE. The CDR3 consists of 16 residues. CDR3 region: CASSATSGGAYNEEFF. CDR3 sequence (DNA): TGTGCCAGCAGCGCGACTAGCGGGGGGGCATACAATGAGGAGTTCTTC.

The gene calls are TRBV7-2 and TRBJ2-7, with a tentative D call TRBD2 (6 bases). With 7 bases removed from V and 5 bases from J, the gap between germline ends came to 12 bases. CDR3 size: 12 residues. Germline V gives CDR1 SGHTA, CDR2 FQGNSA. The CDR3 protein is CASTFRGNEQYF. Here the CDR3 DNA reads TGTGCCAGCACCTTCCGGGGGAACGAGCAGTACTTC.

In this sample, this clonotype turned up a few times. CDR3 protein: CASSVDRRARYEQYF. The CDR3, as DNA: TGTGCCAGCAGTGTGGACCGTCGGGCTCGGTACGAGCAGTACTTC. The V and J genes are TRBV28 and TRBJ2-7; D remains ambiguous. The V end lost 5 bases, the J end lost 4 bases, and 18 bases lay between the germline ends. CDR3 length: 15 amino acids. Germline CDR1 is MDHEN and CDR2 is SYDVKM.

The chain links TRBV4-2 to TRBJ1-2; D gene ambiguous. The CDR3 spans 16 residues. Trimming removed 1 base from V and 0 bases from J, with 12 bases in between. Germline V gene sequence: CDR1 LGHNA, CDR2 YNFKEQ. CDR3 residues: CASSQVRTLANYGYTF. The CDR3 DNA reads TGTGCCAGCAGCCAAGTTAGGACTCTCGCTAACTATGGCTACACCTTC.

The CDR3, as DNA: TGCAGCGCTGAGATCCCCAAACAGGGTACGGTGTTGTTCTTC. Translation: CSAEIPKQGTVLFF. The V gene is TRBV29-1, the J gene TRBJ2-1, with D tentatively TRBD1 (6 bases). Germline V gene data show CDR1 as SQVTM and CDR2 as ANQGSEA. This CDR3 contains 14 residues. The V and J ends lost 7 bases and 15 bases respectively, with 28 bases between them.

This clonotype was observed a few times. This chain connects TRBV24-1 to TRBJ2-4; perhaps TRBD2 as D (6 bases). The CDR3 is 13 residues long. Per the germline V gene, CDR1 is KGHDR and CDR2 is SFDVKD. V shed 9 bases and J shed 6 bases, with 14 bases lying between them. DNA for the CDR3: TGTGCCACCTCGTCGGGGGTAGGAAACATTCAGTACTTC. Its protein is CATSSGVGNIQYF.

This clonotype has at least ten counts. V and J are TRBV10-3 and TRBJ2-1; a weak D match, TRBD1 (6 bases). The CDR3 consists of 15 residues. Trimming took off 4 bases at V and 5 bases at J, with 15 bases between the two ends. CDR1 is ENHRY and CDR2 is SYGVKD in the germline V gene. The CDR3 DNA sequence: TGTGCCATCAGTGTAGGGGGTCGCAGGGACAATGAGCAGTTCTTC. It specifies CAISVGGRRDNEQFF.

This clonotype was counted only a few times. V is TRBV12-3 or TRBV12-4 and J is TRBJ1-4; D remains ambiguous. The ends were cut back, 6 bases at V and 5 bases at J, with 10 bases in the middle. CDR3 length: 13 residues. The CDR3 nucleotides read TGTGCCAGCAGCGCCGGGAGAAATGAAAAACTGTTTTTT. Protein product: CASSAGRNEKLFF.

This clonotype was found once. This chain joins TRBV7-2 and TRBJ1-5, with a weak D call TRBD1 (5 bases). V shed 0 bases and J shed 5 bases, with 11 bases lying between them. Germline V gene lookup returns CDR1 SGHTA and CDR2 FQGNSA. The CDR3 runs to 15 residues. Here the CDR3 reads CASSLAKGGDQPQHF. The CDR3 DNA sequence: TGTGCCAGCAGCTTAGCAAAAGGAGGGGATCAGCCCCAGCATTTT.